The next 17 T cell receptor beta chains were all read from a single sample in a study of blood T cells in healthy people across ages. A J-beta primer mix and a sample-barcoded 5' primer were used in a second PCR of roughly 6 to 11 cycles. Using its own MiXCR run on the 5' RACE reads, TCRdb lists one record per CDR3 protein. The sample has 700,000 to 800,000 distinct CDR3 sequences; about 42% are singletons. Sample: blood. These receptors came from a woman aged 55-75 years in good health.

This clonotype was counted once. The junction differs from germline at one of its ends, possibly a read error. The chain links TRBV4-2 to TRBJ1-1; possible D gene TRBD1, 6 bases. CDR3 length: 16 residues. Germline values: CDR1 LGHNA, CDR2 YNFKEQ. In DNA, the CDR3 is TGTGCCGGCAGCCCGAATGTTGAGGGGGAAAGTACTGAAGCTTTCTTT. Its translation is CAGSPNVEGESTEAFF.

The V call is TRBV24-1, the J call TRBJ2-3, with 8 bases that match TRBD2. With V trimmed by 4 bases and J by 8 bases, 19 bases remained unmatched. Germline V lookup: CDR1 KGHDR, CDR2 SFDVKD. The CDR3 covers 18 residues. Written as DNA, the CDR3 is TGTGCCACCAGTGAAAGCGGTCGATGGATAGCGGGAACGGGTACGCAGTATTTT. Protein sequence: CATSESGRWIAGTGTQYF.

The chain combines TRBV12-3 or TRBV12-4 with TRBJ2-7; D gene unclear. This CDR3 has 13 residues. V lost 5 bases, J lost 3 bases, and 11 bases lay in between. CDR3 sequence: CASSRDGNYEQYF. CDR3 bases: TGTGCCAGCAGTCGCGACGGCAACTACGAGCAGTACTTC.

CDR3 nucleotides: TGTGCCAGCAGACAGACAGATTACAATGAGCAGTACTTC. It is translated as CASRQTDYNEQYF. The gene calls are TRBV12-3 or TRBV12-4 and TRBJ2-7; weak D call: TRBD1 (5 bases). This CDR3 spans 13 amino acids. With 6 bases removed from V and 7 bases from J, the gap between germline ends came to 16 bases.

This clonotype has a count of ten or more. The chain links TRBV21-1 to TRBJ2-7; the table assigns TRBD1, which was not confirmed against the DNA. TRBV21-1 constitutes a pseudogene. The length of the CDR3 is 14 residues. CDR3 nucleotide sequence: TGTGCCGTTCCGCCGCTCCCTGGGGGCTACGAGCAGTACTTC. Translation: CAVPPLPGGYEQYF.

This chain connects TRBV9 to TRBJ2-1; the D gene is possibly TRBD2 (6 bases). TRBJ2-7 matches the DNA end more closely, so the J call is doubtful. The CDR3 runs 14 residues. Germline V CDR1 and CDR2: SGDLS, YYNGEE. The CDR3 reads CASSVGLANNEQYF. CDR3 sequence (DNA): TGTGCCAGCAGCGTAGGGCTAGCGAACAATGAGCAGTACTTC.

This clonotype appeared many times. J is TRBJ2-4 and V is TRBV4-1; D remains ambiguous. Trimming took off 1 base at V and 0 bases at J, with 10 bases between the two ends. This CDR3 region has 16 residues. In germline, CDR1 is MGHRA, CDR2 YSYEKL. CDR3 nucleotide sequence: TGCGCCAGCAGCCAAGGGACCCTTCTAGCCAAAAACATTCAGTACTTC. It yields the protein CASSQGTLLAKNIQYF.

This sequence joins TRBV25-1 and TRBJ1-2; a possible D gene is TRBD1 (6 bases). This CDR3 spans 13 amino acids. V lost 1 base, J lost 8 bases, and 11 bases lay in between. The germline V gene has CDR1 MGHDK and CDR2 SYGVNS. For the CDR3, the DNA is TGTGCCAGCAGTGAATCCCACAGGGCAGGCTACACCTTC. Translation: CASSESHRAGYTF.

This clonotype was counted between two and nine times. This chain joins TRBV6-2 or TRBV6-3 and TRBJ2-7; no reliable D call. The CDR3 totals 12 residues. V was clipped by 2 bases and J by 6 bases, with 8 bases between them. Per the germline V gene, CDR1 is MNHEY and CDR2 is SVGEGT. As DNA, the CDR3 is TGTGCCAGCAGTTACAAACATCCCGAGCAGTACTTC. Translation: CASSYKHPEQYF.

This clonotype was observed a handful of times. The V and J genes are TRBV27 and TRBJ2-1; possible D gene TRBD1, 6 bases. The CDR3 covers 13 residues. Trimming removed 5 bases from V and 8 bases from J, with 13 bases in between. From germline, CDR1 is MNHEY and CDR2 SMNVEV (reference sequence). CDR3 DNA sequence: TGTGCCAGCAGTGTCCGAGGGGGTCATGAGCAGTTCTTC. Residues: CASSVRGGHEQFF.

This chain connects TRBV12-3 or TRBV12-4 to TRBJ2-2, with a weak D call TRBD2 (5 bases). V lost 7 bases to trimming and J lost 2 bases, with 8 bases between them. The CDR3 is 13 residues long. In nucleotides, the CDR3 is TGTGCCAGCACCAGCGGAAACACCGGGGAGCTGTTTTTT. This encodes CASTSGNTGELFF.

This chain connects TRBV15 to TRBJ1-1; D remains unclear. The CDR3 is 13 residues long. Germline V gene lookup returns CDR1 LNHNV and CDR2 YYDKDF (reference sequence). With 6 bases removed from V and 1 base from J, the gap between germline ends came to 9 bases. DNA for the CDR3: TGTGCCACCAGTGCAGGCGGGAACACTGAAGCTTTCTTT. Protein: CATSAGGNTEAFF.

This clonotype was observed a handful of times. The CDR3 bases are TGCAGTGCACGGACAGGGCTTAGCACAGATACGCAGTATTTT. It is translated as CSARTGLSTDTQYF. This chain connects TRBV20-1 to TRBJ2-3, with 8 bases that match TRBD1. V was clipped by 6 bases and J by 0 bases; unmatched bases: 5. CDR1 is DFQATT and CDR2 is SNEGSKA in the germline V gene (reference sequence). The CDR3 length is 14 residues.

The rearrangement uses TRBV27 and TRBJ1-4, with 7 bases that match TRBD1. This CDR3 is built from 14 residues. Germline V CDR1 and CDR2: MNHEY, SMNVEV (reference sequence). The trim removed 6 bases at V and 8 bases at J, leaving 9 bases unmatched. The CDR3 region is CASSGQAGPEKLFF. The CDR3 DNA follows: TGTGCCAGCAGCGGACAGGCCGGCCCGGAAAAACTGTTTTTT.

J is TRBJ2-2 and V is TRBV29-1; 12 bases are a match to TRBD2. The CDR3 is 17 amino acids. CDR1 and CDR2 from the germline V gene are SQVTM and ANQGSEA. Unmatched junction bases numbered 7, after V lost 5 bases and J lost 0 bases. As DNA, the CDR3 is TGCAGCGTTAACCAAGGGACTAGCGGGCCGAACACCGGGGAGCTGTTTTTT. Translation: CSVNQGTSGPNTGELFF.

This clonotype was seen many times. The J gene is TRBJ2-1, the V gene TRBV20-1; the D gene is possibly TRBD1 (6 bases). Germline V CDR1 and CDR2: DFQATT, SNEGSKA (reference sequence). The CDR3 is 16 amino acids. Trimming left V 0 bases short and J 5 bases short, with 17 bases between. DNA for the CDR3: TGCAGTGCTAGAGATCTCAGGGCAGGGGCAGACAATGAGCAGTTCTTC. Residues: CSARDLRAGADNEQFF.

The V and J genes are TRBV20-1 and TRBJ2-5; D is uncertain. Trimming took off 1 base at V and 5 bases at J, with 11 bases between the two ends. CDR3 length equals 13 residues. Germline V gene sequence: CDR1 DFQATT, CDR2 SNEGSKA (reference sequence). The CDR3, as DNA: TGCAGTGCTAGAGTGCGGCTAACGGAGACCCAGTACTTC. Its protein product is CSARVRLTETQYF.